This T cell receptor beta chain is from a study of blood T cell repertoires in COVID-19. Study as a whole: Italy, Spain and the United States were the sources of the convalescent and acute COVID-19 samples. Sources were T cells, B-cell-depleted T cells, or PBMCs; the material itself was cDNA or gDNA.

Across under 25 US areas, participants ranged in age from about 18 to 89 years. Trimming cost V 1 base and J 2 bases; bases outside gene matches: 7. This CDR3 contains 16 residues. CDR1 is SGHTA, CDR2 FQGTGA, per germline. Authors' processing steps: Reference gene primer amplification gave nucleated cell count estimates. Sequencing was performed with immunoSEQ multiplex PCR; in TCRdb, only in-frame clones are kept and a portion is missing. Clone size and the V and J calls come from that table; the DNA yielded D and trimming. The repertoire holds some 210,000 clones, with around 90% as singletons. What was sequenced was PBMCs or T cells enriched from blood (not recorded which). The receptor's source is a man aged 18 to 30 with acute COVID-19. The rearrangement joins TRBV7-3 to TRBJ1-1; 7 bases match TRBD1. This chain's CDR3 is CASSLMQGGFNTEAFF. The DNA for the CDR3 is TGTGCCAGCAGCTTAATGCAGGGGGGATTTAACACTGAAGCTTTCTTT.